This is a list of T cell receptor beta chains from one sample in a study of cytomegalovirus exposure and HLA in healthy donors. Only in-frame clones appear in the TCRdb table, and some are missing; sequencing was by immunoSEQ multiplex PCR. This sample has about 98,000 clones; roughly 94% occur once, and the top ten carry approximately 1%. The specimen was PBMCs. Receptors originate from a woman between 18 and 29 years old in good health and CMV-seronegative. The CDR3 runs from the conserved cysteine through the conserved F or W. D genes are given only for firm matches.

D gene: NA; J gene: TRBJ2-7; V gene: TRBV18; CDR3 protein: CASSSRDTTYEQYF
D gene: TRBD1; J gene: TRBJ1-2; V gene: TRBV2; CDR3 protein: CASSEDRGLIYGYTF
D gene: NA; J gene: TRBJ2-7; V gene: TRBV29-1; CDR3 protein: CSVEASPRAEQYF
D gene: NA; J gene: TRBJ1-1; V gene: TRBV6-5; CDR3 protein: CASSYGGHNTEAFF
D gene: NA; J gene: TRBJ1-1; V gene: TRBV30; CDR3 protein: CAWSVLGAKAFF
D gene: NA; J gene: TRBJ1-1; V gene: TRBV4-3; CDR3 protein: CASSPDLRTEAFF
D gene: NA; J gene: TRBJ2-3; V gene: TRBV7-6; CDR3 protein: CASSSQGFRTDTQYF
D gene: TRBD1; J gene: TRBJ1-1; V gene: TRBV5-1; CDR3 protein: CASRLGQEFMNTEAFF
D gene: TRBD2; J gene: TRBJ2-1; V gene: TRBV15; CDR3 protein: CATSSRAGGSYNEQFF
D gene: NA; J gene: TRBJ1-1; V gene: TRBV27; CDR3 protein: CATKRAIEVSGDTEAFF
D gene: TRBD2; J gene: TRBJ2-7; V gene: TRBV27; CDR3 protein: CASSTLAGGPRPYEQYF
D gene: NA; J gene: TRBJ2-2; V gene: TRBV7-3; CDR3 protein: CASSAGRVPGELFF
D gene: TRBD1; J gene: TRBJ1-5; V gene: TRBV27; CDR3 protein: CATGQGNQPQHF
D gene: TRBD1; J gene: TRBJ2-7; V gene: TRBV9; CDR3 protein: CASSYRDRGYEQYF
D gene: NA; J gene: TRBJ2-1; V gene: TRBV29-1; CDR3 protein: CSAEGLGNEQFF
D gene: NA; J gene: TRBJ2-2; V gene: TRBV5-1; CDR3 protein: CASSLDYRANGELFF
D gene: TRBD2; J gene: TRBJ2-2; V gene: TRBV2; CDR3 protein: CASSERGLAGDTGELFF
D gene: NA; J gene: TRBJ1-6; V gene: TRBV6-5; CDR3 protein: CASSRDGNSPLHF
D gene: TRBD2; J gene: TRBJ2-1; V gene: TRBV7-9; CDR3 protein: CASSSTPGLTDLNEQFF